The 29 T cell receptor beta chains below come from one sample, sequenced in a study of cytomegalovirus exposure and HLA in healthy donors. In the PCR, 60 Vbeta and 13 Jbeta primers were used. Clones were read by immunoSEQ multiplex PCR, and TCRdb kept only the in-frame ones, dropping some. This sample has over 150,000 clones, with 70% to 85% found just once. Sequenced material: PBMCs. The receptors originated from a boy aged 2 to 10 in good health and CMV-seronegative.

Details on this clone: Lacking the conserved final phenylalanine or tryptophan, this CDR3 likely reflects a read error. The limits of the CDR3 on the DNA are not certain, so only TCRdb's listed CDR3 is given. This chain joins TRBV21-1 and TRBJ2-3; the D call of TRBD2 is as the table states it, not checked on the DNA. TRBV21-1 is listed as a pseudogene. The CDR3 extends over 11 residues, inclusive of both ends. CDR3 amino acids: CASSKTSLGSY.

The chain carries TRBV7-2 and TRBJ2-5; 7 nucleotides line up with TRBD1. Looked up from germline, CDR1 is SGHTA and CDR2 is FQGNSA. The CDR3 is 13 amino acids. J gave up 4 bases and V 2 bases, and 1 base lay outside the gene matches. Here the CDR3 DNA reads TGTGCCAGCAGCTTACCAGGGGGAGAGACCCAGTACTTC. Amino acid sequence: CASSLPGGETQYF.

The chain employs TRBV7-9 and TRBJ2-2; TRBD1 agrees at 11 bases. CDR1 is SEHNR and CDR2 is FQNEAQ in the germline V gene (reference sequence). The CDR3 contains 15 residues. V lost 2 bases and J lost 6; bases outside the gene matches: 2. CDR3 region: CASSLPGQGAGELFF. The DNA of the CDR3 is TGTGCCAGCAGCTTACCGGGACAGGGGGCCGGGGAGCTGTTTTTT.

Only a few counts were recorded for this clone. The chain links TRBV10-3 to TRBJ1-1, with 10 bases that match TRBD1. With 6 bases clipped from V and 4 bases from J, the junction kept 14 bases outside the gene matches. Germline lookup yields CDR1 ENHRY and CDR2 SYGVKD. The CDR3 is made up of 17 amino acids. DNA for the CDR3: TGTGCCATCAGCTCCGGGACAGGGGCCGCCGCGGGCACTGAAGCTTTCTTT. Protein sequence: CAISSGTGAAAGTEAFF.

This clone was picked up a small number of times. This chain uses TRBV5-4 with TRBJ1-1; possible D gene TRBD1, 5 bases. The CDR3 has 14 residues. CDR1 and CDR2 (germline): SGHNT, YYREEE (reference sequence). V lost 9 bases and J lost 0, with 15 bases in between. The CDR3 DNA is TGTGCCACCCCCAGGGCAGGGATGAACACTGAAGCTTTCTTT. This sequence encodes CATPRAGMNTEAFF.

This clone showed up just once. The chain recombines TRBV7-3 with TRBJ2-7; D not resolved. V shed 3 bases and J shed 6 bases, with 9 bases lying between them. CDR1 and CDR2 from the germline V gene are SGHTA and FQGTGA. The CDR3 consists of 12 residues. CDR3 nucleotides: TGTGCCAGCAGCTTCAACAGCTTCGAGCAGTACTTC. The encoded protein is CASSFNSFEQYF.

The genes are TRBV14 and TRBJ2-7; unclear D gene. CDR1 SGHDN and CDR2 FVKESK come from the germline V gene. Between the trimmed V and J ends, which lost 1 base and 0 bases, there was a span of 7 bases. The CDR3 covers 14 residues. The CDR3, as DNA: TGTGCCAGCAGCCAAGTCCACAACTCCTACGAGCAGTACTTC. This encodes CASSQVHNSYEQYF.

The rearrangement links TRBV13 to TRBJ2-3, with D perhaps matching TRBD1 (7 bases). This CDR3 is built from 17 residues. The germline CDR1 and CDR2 sequences are PRHDT and FYEKMQ (reference sequence). V was shortened by 4 bases and J by 0 bases, with 17 bases between the two germline ends. The CDR3 nucleotides read TGTGCCAGCAGCTCATCACAGGGGAGGAGAAGCACAGATACGCAGTATTTT. This gives the protein CASSSSQGRRSTDTQYF.

About this clone itself: The same CDR3 is also encoded by other DNA sequences in this sample. CDR3: CAANGGDSYEQYF. For the CDR3, the DNA is TGTGCTGCCAACGGGGGGGATTCCTACGAGCAGTACTTC. V and J are TRBV5-8 and TRBJ2-7; TRBD2 aligns across 8 bases. The germline gives CDR1 SGHTS, CDR2 YDEGEE. This CDR3 region has 13 residues.

The chain recombines TRBV28 with TRBJ2-7, with D maybe TRBD1 (5 bases). With 10 bases removed from V and 3 bases from J, the gap between germline ends came to 13 bases. The CDR3 consists of 12 residues. CDR1 is MDHEN, CDR2 SYDVKM, per germline. The CDR3 nucleotides are TGTGCCATCTTGGACAACGGCTACGAGCAGTACTTC. Its translation: CAILDNGYEQYF.

This sequence joins TRBV2 and TRBJ2-3; no clear D gene. Trimming removed 6 bases from V and 3 bases from J, with 4 bases in between. The CDR3 has 11 amino acids. Germline values: CDR1 SNHLY, CDR2 FYNNEI. The chain's CDR3 is CASSSTDTQYF. The DNA of the CDR3 is TGTGCCAGCAGCTCGACAGATACGCAGTATTTT.

The chain combines TRBV11-2 with TRBJ1-2; tentative D call: TRBD1 (6 bases). CDR1 and CDR2 (germline): SGHAT, FQNNGV. Trimming cost V 4 bases and J 7 bases, with 16 bases left between them. CDR3 length equals 14 residues. The CDR3 sequence: CASSSTQGRGGYTF. The CDR3 coding sequence is TGTGCCAGCAGCTCCACTCAGGGGAGGGGTGGCTACACCTTC. The variable domain in full, completed from reference TRBV11-2 and TRBJ1-2, reads EAGVAQSPRYKIIEKRQSVAFWCNPISGHATLYWYQQILGQGPKLLIQFQNNGVVDDSQLPKDRFSAERLKGVDSTLKIQPAKLEDSAVYLCASSSTQGRGGYTFGSGTRLTVV.

This chain connects TRBV7-2 to TRBJ1-2, with D possibly matching TRBD1 (5 bases). Between the trimmed V and J ends, which lost 1 base and 4 bases, there was a span of 16 bases. The CDR3 extends over 16 amino acids. Germline loops: CDR1 SGHTA, CDR2 FQGNSA. CDR3 sequence (DNA): TGTGCCAGCAGCTTAGGAAGGATTGGGGGGGGCTATGGCTACACCTTC. Translation gives CASSLGRIGGGYGYTF. The variable domain in full, with the rest retrieved from reference TRBV7-2 and TRBJ1-2, is GAGVSQSPSNKVTEKGKDVELRCDPISGHTALYWYRQSLGQGLEFLIYFQGNSAPDKSGLPSDRFSAERTGGSVSTLTIQRTQQEDSAVYLCASSLGRIGGGYGYTFGSGTRLTVV.

This chain connects TRBV13 to TRBJ2-5; possibly TRBD1 for D (5 bases). The CDR3 runs 15 residues. Trimming pared 4 bases from V and 4 bases from J, leaving 16 bases between. Per germline, CDR1 PRHDT and CDR2 FYEKMQ (reference sequence). DNA of the CDR3: TGTGCCAGCAGCTCCCCAGGGAATAGGAGAGAGACCCAGTACTTC. This encodes CASSSPGNRRETQYF.

The genes are TRBV29-1 and TRBJ2-7; 8 bases agree with TRBD1. The J segment lost 0 bases and the V segment lost 6 bases, leaving 1 base of the junction unmatched. From germline, CDR1 is SQVTM and CDR2 ANQGSEA. CDR3 length equals 12 residues. The CDR3 sequence is CSVGQGSYEQYF. The CDR3 nucleotides read TGCAGCGTCGGACAGGGCTCCTACGAGCAGTACTTC.

V is TRBV19 and J is TRBJ1-2, with a weak D call TRBD1 (6 bases). Trimming removed 4 bases at V and 4 bases at J, with 13 bases between. There are 14 residues in the CDR3. Germline V gene data show CDR1 as LNHDA and CDR2 as SQIVND (reference sequence). The CDR3 here is CASSTLQGGYGYTF. The CDR3 DNA reads as TGTGCCAGTAGTACGCTACAGGGCGGCTATGGCTACACCTTC.

The V gene is TRBV6-1, the J gene TRBJ2-7; no clear D gene. V was trimmed by 8 bases and J by 1 base, leaving 12 bases between them. The germline gives CDR1 MNHNS, CDR2 SASEGT. The CDR3 loop spans 13 amino acids. CDR3 sequence reads: CASRVSKSYEQYF. DNA for the CDR3: TGTGCCAGCCGGGTCTCTAAGTCCTACGAGCAGTACTTC.

V usage is TRBV5-1 and J usage is TRBJ1-1; D unresolved. Trimming shortened V by 5 bases and J by 0 bases, and 11 bases separated the two germline ends. Looked up from germline, CDR1 is SGHRS and CDR2 is YFSETQ. This CDR3 is built from 14 residues. The CDR3: CASSFSSVNTEAFF. CDR3 sequence (DNA): TGCGCCAGCAGTTTTTCAAGCGTGAACACTGAAGCTTTCTTT.

This rearrangement joins TRBV5-1 to TRBJ2-5; TRBD2 agrees at 10 bases. The J segment lost 5 bases and the V segment lost 4 bases, leaving 8 bases of the junction unmatched. This CDR3 is 15 amino acids long. CDR1 is SGHRS, CDR2 YFSETQ, per germline. For the CDR3, the DNA is TGCGCCAGCAGCCTAGGGGGAGCGGGAGGGGAGACCCAGTACTTC. Translated, it gives CASSLGGAGGETQYF. Filled out from reference TRBV5-1 and TRBJ2-5, the complete variable domain reads KAGVTQTPRYLIKTRGQQVTLSCSPISGHRSVSWYQQTPGQGLQFLFEYFSETQRNKGNFPGRFSGRQFSNSRSEMNVSTLELGDSALYLCASSLGGAGGETQYFGPGTRLLVL.

This chain uses TRBV4-3 with TRBJ2-1; 8 bases are a match to TRBD2. The CDR3 is 14 amino acids. CDR1 and CDR2 (germline): LGHNA, YSLEER. V shed 3 bases, J shed 7 bases, and the junction held 5 bases outside the gene matches. This CDR3 is CASSHSPGGNEQFF. In DNA form, the CDR3 reads TGCGCCAGCAGCCATTCCCCGGGGGGGAATGAGCAGTTCTTC.

About this clone: Compared with germline, one end of the junction differs, possibly owing to a read error. This chain joins TRBV7-7 and TRBJ2-1; 8 nucleotides agree with TRBD2. Germline-derived CDR1 and CDR2 are SSHAT and FNYEAQ (reference sequence). The CDR3 is 13 residues long. The CDR3 nucleotides are TGTGCTAGCAGCCCTGGGGCGGGGGGTGAGCAGTTCTTC. Translating gives CASSPGAGGEQFF.

This chain connects TRBV9 to TRBJ2-5; possible D gene TRBD1, 5 bases. V was clipped by 2 bases and J by 2 bases, with 16 bases between them. This CDR3 is built from 16 residues. Germline V gene lookup returns CDR1 SGDLS and CDR2 YYNGEE. In DNA form, the CDR3 reads TGTGCCAGCAGCGTGTCCGCAGGGCAATCTCAAGAGACCCAGTACTTC. Translation: CASSVSAGQSQETQYF.

The CDR3 loop reads CARSLSGGAYFCPDTQYF. For the CDR3, the DNA is TGTGCCAGAAGCTTAAGCGGGGGGGCCTACTTTTGTCCAGATACGCAGTATTTT. The rearrangement uses TRBV5-3 and TRBJ2-3, with 10 bases matching TRBD2. TRBV5-3 is reported as an ORF; its role is uncertain. This CDR3 comprises 18 residues. V was clipped by 2 bases and J by 4 bases; unmatched bases: 13.

This sequence joins TRBV7-2 and TRBJ2-7, with D hard to call. The CDR3 spans 13 residues. Germline V gene data show CDR1 as SGHTA and CDR2 as FQGNSA. V lost 2 bases, J lost 3 bases, and 8 bases lay in between. The CDR3 here is CASSLKSSYEQYF. The CDR3 nucleotides read TGTGCCAGCAGCTTAAAATCCAGCTACGAGCAGTACTTC.

The V call is TRBV29-1, the J call TRBJ2-1; D is perhaps TRBD2 (7 bases). Looked up from germline, CDR1 is SQVTM and CDR2 is ANQGSEA. Trimming stripped 5 bases from V and 8 bases from J, with 16 bases between. The CDR3 loop spans 13 amino acids. The CDR3 loop reads CSVRGGDSDEQFF. The CDR3 region has the DNA TGCAGCGTTAGGGGGGGCGACTCCGATGAGCAGTTCTTC.

This rearrangement joins TRBV5-6 to TRBJ2-7, with a tentative D call TRBD1 (6 bases). V was clipped by 4 bases and J by 1 base, with 18 bases between them. This CDR3 has 16 amino acids. Germline CDR1 reads SGHDT; CDR2 reads YYEEEE. The CDR3: CASSEFGQRLSYEQYF. CDR3 coding DNA: TGTGCCAGCAGCGAGTTCGGACAGAGGCTTTCCTACGAGCAGTACTTC.

The V gene is TRBV7-9, the J gene TRBJ1-2; D call uncertain. Germline values: CDR1 SEHNR, CDR2 FQNEAQ (reference sequence). Between the trimmed V and J ends, which lost 7 bases and 6 bases, there was a span of 18 bases. This CDR3 spans 14 amino acids. The CDR3 DNA follows: TGTGCCAGCACCACGTCCGGGAGGGAAGATGGCTACACCTTC. Amino acid sequence: CASTTSGREDGYTF.

This chain connects TRBV11-2 to TRBJ2-5, with D unclear. The J call may not be correct, given that the DNA end is closer to TRBJ2-7. The CDR3 spans 15 residues. CDR1 and CDR2 from the germline V gene are SGHAT and FQNNGV. The CDR3, as DNA: TGTGCCAGCACCCCATTTATTAGCCAGTCCTACGAGCAGTACTTC. It encodes CASTPFISQSYEQYF.

This chain connects TRBV5-1 to TRBJ1-2; no reliable D call. Per germline, CDR1 SGHRS and CDR2 YFSETQ. V lost 0 bases and J lost 3, with 12 bases in between. The CDR3 consists of 15 residues. The CDR3 DNA is TGCGCCAGCAGCTTGGGAAATCGGGTGGACTATGGCTACACCTTC. Its translation is CASSLGNRVDYGYTF.